This TCR beta chain comes out of a study of CD8+ T cells in alopecia areata. At the level of the study: Each of the treated patients was given oral tofacitinib, 5 to 10 mg twice daily, for moderate-to-severe alopecia areata. The duration of tofacitinib was 6 to 18 months, with 6 months off drug afterward. Study results and caveats: Researchers report lesional scalp, most notably alopecia totalis/universalis, outstripped normal scalp in clonality. Mouse data revealed clearer TCR sharing than patient data did, a gap possibly tied to HLA.

Peripheral blood and lesional scalp punch biopsies came from alopecia areata patients. This clone has just a few counts. Its antigen is currently unknown. Isolated RNA was reverse transcribed into cDNA used as the sequencing template. Repertoires were generated with immunoSEQ multiplex PCR, while TCRdb's copy carries only in-frame clones and drops some. The sample shows approximately 9,300 clones, more than 65% of them seen only once. The germline V and J ends were trimmed by 1 base and 1 base, with 12 bases remaining between them. The CDR3 covers 15 residues. Germline loops: CDR1 SQVTM, CDR2 ANQGSEA. The TCR comes from a human donor with alopecia areata. The specimen was skin. The chain carries TRBV29-1 and TRBJ2-3; perhaps D is TRBD1 or TRBD2 (5 bases each). CDR3 nucleotide sequence: TGCAGCGTTGAAGTTCCCAGGGACGGCACAGATACGCAGTATTTT. Its translation: CSVEVPRDGTDTQYF.